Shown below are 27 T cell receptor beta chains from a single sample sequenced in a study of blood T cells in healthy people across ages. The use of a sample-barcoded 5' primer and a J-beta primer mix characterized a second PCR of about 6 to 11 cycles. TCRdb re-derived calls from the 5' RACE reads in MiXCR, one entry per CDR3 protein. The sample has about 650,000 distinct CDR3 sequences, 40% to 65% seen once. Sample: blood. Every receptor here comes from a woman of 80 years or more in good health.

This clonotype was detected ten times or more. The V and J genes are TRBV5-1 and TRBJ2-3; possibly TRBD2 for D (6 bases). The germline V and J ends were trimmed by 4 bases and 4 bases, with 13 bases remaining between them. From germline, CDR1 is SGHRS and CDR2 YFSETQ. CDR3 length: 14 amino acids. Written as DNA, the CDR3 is TGCGCCAGCAGCCTCGGACTATATCCAGATACGCAGTATTTT. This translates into CASSLGLYPDTQYF.

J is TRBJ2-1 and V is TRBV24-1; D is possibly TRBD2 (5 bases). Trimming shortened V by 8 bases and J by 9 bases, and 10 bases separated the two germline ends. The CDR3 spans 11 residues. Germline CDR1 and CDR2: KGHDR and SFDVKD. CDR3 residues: CATTREGEQFF. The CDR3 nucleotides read TGTGCCACCACGAGGGAAGGTGAGCAGTTCTTC.

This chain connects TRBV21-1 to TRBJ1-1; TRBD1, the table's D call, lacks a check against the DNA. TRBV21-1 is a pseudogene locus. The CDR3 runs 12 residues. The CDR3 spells CASSPPRGEAFF. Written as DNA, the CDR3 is TGTGCCAGCAGCCCCCCGAGGGGTGAAGCTTTCTTT.

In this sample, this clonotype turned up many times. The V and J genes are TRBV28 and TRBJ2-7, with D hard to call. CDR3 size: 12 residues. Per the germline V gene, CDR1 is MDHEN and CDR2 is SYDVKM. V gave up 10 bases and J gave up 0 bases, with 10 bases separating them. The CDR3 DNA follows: TGTGCCACAAAGGTCAGCTCCTACGAGCAGTACTTC. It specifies CATKVSSYEQYF. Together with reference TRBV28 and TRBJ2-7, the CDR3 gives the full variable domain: DVKVTQSSRYLVKRTGEKVFLECVQDMDHENMFWYRQDPGLGLRLIYFSYDVKMKEKGDIPEGYSVSREKKERFSLILESASTNQTSMYLCATKVSSYEQYFGPGTRLTVT.

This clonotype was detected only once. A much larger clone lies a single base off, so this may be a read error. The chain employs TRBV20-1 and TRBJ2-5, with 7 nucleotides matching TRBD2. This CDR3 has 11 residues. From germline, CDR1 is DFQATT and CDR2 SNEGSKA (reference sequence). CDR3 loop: CGPSGQETQYF. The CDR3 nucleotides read TGCGGCCCTAGCGGACAAGAGACCCAGTACTTC.

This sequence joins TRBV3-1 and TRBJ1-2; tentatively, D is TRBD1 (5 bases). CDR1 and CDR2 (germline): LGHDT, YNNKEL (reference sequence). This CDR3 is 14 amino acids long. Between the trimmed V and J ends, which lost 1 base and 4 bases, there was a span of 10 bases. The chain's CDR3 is CASSQAGLGYGYTF. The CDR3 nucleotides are TGTGCCAGCAGCCAAGCAGGGTTGGGCTATGGCTACACCTTC.

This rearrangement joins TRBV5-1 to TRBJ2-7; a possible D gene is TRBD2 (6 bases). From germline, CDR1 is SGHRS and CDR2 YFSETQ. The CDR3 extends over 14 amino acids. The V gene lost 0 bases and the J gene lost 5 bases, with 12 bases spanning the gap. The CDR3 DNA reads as TGCGCCAGCAGCTTGGGACGGGAGATTGACGAGCAGTACTTC. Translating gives CASSLGREIDEQYF.

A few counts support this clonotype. The CDR3 DNA reads as TGTGCCAGCAGTCCCCCGGGACGACCCATGTTCTTC. Protein sequence: CASSPPGRPMFF. V is TRBV28 and J is TRBJ2-1, with D perhaps given as TRBD1 or TRBD2 (5 bases each). Trimming cost V 5 bases and J 15 bases, with 17 bases left between them. The CDR3 extends over 12 amino acids. CDR1 and CDR2 from the germline V gene are MDHEN and SYDVKM.

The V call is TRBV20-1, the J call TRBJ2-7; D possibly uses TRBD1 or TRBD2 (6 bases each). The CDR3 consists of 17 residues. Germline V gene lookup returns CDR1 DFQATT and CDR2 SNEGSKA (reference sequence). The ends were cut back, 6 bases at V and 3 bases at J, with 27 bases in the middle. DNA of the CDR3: TGCAGTGCAGGGGGGAAACGACCCCTGGACCTCCACTACGAGCAGTACTTC. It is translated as CSAGGKRPLDLHYEQYF.

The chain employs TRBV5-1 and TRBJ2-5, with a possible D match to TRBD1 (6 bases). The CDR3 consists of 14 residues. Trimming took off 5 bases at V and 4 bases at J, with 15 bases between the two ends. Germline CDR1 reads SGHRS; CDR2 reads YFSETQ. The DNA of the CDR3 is TGCGCCAGCAGGATGGACAGCCTGGGAGAGACCCAGTACTTC. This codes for CASRMDSLGETQYF.

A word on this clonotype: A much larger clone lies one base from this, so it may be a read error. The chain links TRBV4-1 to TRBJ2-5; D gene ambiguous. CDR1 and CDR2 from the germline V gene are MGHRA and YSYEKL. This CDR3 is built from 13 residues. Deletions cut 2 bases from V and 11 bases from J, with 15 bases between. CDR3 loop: CASSQQTQNEQYF. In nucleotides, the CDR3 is TGCGCCAGCAGCCAACAGACCCAGAATGAGCAGTACTTC.

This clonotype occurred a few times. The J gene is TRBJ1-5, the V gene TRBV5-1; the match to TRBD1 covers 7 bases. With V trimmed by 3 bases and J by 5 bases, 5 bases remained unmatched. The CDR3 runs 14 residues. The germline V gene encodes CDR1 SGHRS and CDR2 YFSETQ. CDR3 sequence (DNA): TGCGCCAGCAGCTCGACAGGGCGTGATCAGCCCCAGCATTTT. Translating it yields CASSSTGRDQPQHF. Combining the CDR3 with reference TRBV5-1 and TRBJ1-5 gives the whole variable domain KAGVTQTPRYLIKTRGQQVTLSCSPISGHRSVSWYQQTPGQGLQFLFEYFSETQRNKGNFPGRFSGRQFSNSRSEMNVSTLELGDSALYLCASSSTGRDQPQHFGDGTRLSIL.

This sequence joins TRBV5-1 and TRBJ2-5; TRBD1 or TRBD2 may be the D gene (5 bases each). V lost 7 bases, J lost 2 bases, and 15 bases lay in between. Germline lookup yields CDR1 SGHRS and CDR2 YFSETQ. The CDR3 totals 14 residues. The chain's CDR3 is CASFPGTMQETQYF. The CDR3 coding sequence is TGCGCCAGCTTTCCCGGGACCATGCAAGAGACCCAGTACTTC.

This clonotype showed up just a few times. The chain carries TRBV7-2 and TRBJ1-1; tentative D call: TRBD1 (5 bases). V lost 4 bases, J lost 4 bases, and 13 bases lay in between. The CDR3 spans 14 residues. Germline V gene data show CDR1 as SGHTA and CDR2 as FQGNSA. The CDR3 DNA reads TGTGCCAGCAGCTCGTATGGGGGGTTCACTGAAGCTTTCTTT. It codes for CASSSYGGFTEAFF.

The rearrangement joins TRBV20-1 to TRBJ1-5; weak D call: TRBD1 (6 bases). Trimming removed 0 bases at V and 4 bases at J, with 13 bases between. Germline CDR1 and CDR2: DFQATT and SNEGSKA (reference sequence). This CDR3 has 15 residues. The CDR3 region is CSARDTRGWNQPQHF. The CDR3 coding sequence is TGCAGTGCTAGAGATACGAGGGGGTGGAATCAGCCCCAGCATTTT.

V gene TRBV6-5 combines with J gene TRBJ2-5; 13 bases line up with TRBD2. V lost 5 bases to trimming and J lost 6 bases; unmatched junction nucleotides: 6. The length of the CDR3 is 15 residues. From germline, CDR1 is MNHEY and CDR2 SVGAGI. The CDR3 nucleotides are TGTGCCAGCAGTCTTCGGACTAGCGGGAGCCAGACCCAGTACTTC. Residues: CASSLRTSGSQTQYF.

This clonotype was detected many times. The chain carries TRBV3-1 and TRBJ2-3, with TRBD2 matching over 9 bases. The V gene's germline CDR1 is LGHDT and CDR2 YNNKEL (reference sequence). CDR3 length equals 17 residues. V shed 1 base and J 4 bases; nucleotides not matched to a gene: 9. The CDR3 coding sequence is TGTGCCAGCAGCCAAGTCGCTGGGACTAGCTCTGCAGATACGCAGTATTTT. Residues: CASSQVAGTSSADTQYF.

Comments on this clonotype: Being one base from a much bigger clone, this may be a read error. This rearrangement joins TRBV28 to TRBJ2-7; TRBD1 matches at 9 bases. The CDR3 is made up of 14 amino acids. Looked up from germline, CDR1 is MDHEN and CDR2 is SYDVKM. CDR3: CASRKDRGRYGQYF. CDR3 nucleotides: TGTGCCAGCAGGAAGGACAGGGGCCGCTACGGGCAGTACTTC.

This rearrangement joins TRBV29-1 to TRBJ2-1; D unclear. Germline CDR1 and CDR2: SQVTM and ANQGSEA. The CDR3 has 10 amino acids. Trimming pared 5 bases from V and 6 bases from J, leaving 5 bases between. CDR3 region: CSVWRNEQFF. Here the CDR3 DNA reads TGCAGCGTTTGGCGCAATGAGCAGTTCTTC.

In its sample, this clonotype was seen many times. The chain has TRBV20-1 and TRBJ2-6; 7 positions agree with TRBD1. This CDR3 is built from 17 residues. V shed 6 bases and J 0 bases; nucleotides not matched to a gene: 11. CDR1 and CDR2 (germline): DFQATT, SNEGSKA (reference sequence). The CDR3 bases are TGCAGTGCACCTAACAGGGGTAGTGTCTCTGGGGCCAACGTCCTGACTTTC. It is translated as CSAPNRGSVSGANVLTF.

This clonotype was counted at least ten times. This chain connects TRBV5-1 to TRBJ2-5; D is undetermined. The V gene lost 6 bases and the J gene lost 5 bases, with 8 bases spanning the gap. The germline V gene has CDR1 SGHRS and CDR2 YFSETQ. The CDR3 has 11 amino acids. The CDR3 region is CASTIGETQYF. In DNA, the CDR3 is TGCGCCAGCACGATAGGGGAGACCCAGTACTTC.

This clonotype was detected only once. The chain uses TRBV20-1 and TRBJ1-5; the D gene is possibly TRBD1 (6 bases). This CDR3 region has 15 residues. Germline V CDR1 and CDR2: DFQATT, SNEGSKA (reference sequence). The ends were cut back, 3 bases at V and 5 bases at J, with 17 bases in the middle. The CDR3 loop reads CSARGDKAGDQPQHF. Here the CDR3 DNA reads TGCAGTGCTAGGGGGGACAAGGCGGGTGATCAGCCCCAGCATTTT.

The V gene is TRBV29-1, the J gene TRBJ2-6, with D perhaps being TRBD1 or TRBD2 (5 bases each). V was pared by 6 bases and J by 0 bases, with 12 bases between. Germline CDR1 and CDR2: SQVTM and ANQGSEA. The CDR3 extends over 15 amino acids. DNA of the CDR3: TGCAGCGTAGAGGGACGGAGCTCTGGGGCCAACGTCCTGACTTTC. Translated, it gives CSVEGRSSGANVLTF. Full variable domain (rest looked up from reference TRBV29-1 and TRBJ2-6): SAVISQKPSRDICQRGTSLTIQCQVDSQVTMMFWYRQQPGQSLTLIATANQGSEATYESGFVIDKFPISRPNLTFSTLTVSNMSPEDSSIYLCSVEGRSSGANVLTFGAGSRLTVL.

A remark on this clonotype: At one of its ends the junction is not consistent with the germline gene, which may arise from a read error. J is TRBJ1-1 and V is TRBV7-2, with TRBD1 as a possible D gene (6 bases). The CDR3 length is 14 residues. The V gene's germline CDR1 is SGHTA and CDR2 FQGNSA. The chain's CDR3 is CAGSLERGAKEAFF. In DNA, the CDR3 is TGTGCCGGCAGCTTAGAGCGGGGGGCGAAAGAAGCTTTCTTT.

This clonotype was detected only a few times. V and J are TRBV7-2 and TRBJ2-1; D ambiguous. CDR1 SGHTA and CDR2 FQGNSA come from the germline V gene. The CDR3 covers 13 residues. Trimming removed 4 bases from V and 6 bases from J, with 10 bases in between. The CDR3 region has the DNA TGTGCCAGCAGCTCCTTCGTTATCAATGAGCAGTTCTTC. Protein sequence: CASSSFVINEQFF.

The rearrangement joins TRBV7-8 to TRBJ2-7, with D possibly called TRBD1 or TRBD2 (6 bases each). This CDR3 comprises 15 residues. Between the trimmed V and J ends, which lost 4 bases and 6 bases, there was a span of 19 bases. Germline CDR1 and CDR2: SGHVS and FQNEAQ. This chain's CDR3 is CASSSEGLGGSEQYF. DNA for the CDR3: TGTGCCAGCAGCTCGGAGGGCCTAGGGGGGTCCGAGCAGTACTTC.

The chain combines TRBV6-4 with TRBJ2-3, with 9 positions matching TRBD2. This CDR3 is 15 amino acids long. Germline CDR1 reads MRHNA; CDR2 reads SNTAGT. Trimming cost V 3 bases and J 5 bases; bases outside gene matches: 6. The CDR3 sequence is CASSERAGGGDTQYF. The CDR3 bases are TGTGCCAGCAGTGAAAGAGCGGGGGGAGGAGATACGCAGTATTTT.